This T cell receptor beta chain derives from a study of T cell changes during pregnancy in multiple sclerosis. The table came from immunoSEQ multiplex PCR; TCRdb's copy has only in-frame clones and leaves some out. Of around 44,000 clones in the sample, around 90% were seen once. V was clipped by 8 bases and J by 6 bases; unmatched bases: 8. Per germline, CDR1 LNHDA and CDR2 SQIVND (reference sequence). CDR3 length: 13 residues. The sequence was collected from a female donor with multiple sclerosis, enrolled in a pregnancy study. The chain joins TRBV19 to TRBJ1-1, with 8 positions matching TRBD1. Sequencing used CD8+ T cells from peripheral blood mononuclear cells, obtained in the first trimester of pregnancy. In DNA form, the CDR3 reads TGTGCCAGTGGACAGGGTCTGAAGGCTGAAGCTTTCTTT. This gives the protein CASGQGLKAEAFF.